These T cell receptor beta chains were read from a single sample in a study of resident and recirculating memory T cells in vitiligo. The assay was immunoSEQ multiplex PCR, and TCRdb's table has in-frame clones only and misses some. The data contain 40,000 to 45,000 clones, about nine tenths of them singletons. What was sequenced was blood. The receptors were sampled from a male donor with vitiligo. Each CDR3 is given with its conserved first and last residue. Each record gives: J gene, D gene, V gene, clone size, CDR3 protein, CDR3 DNA. The D gene is left open where the match is weak. The size of a clone is reported for some rows only, either as once, few or many, or as a class for expanded clones.

TRBJ2-7,-,TRBV1,-,CTSSQTRQCNSYEQYF,TGCACCAGCAGCCAGACCCGACAGTGTAACTCCTACGAGCAGTACTTC
TRBJ2-7,TRBD1,TRBV27,-,CASSPRTGAGEQYF,TGTGCCAGCAGTCCGCGGACAGGGGCGGGGGAGCAGTACTTC
TRBJ2-2,-,TRBV2,-,CASSEAGLANTGELFF,TGTGCCAGCAGTGAAGCGGGCCTGGCGAACACCGGGGAGCTGTTTTTT
TRBJ2-5,-,TRBV5-1,once,CASSLAGETQYF,TGCGCCAGCAGCTTGGCGGGGGAGACCCAGTACTTC
TRBJ2-4,-,TRBV21-1,-,CASSKSTWERGWLAKNIQYF,TGTGCCAGCAGCAAATCCACATGGGAGCGGGGGTGGCTGGCCAAAAACATTCAGTACTTC
TRBJ2-3,TRBD2,TRBV4-2,-,CASSPLAGGGGDTQYF,TGTGCCAGCAGCCCCCTGGCGGGGGGAGGAGGAGATACGCAGTATTTT
TRBJ2-2,TRBD1,TRBV10-3,-,CAINHRGNTGELFF,TGTGCCATCAATCACAGGGGAAACACCGGGGAGCTGTTTTTT
TRBJ1-6,-,TRBV6-4,-,CASRVGHWNNSPLHF,TGTGCCAGCAGGGTAGGACATTGGAATAATTCACCCCTCCACTTT
TRBJ2-7,TRBD2,TRBV5-1,-,CASSPSSGGSYEQYF,TGCGCCAGCAGCCCCTCTAGCGGGGGCTCGTACGAGCAGTACTTC
TRBJ2-4,-,TRBV7-2,-,CASSRTLANNIQYF,TGTGCCAGCAGCCGGACTCTAGCGAATAACATTCAGTACTTC
TRBJ1-2,-,TRBV7-2,-,CASSLGFPDRDYGYTF,TGTGCCAGCAGCTTAGGGTTCCCGGACAGAGACTATGGCTACACCTTC
TRBJ2-5,TRBD2,TRBV9,-,CASSVGISGGSQETQYF,TGTGCCAGCAGCGTAGGTATCAGCGGGGGTTCCCAAGAGACCCAGTACTTC
TRBJ1-1,-,TRBV6-6,-,CASSARGADTEAFF,TGTGCCAGCAGTGCCAGGGGAGCAGACACTGAAGCTTTCTTT
TRBJ2-1,TRBD2,TRBV6-5,-,CASSYFSLSGGGEQFF,TGTGCCAGCAGTTACTTTTCTCTGAGCGGGGGGGGAGAGCAGTTCTTC
TRBJ1-2,-,TRBV15,-,CATHGTSFGHGYTF,TGTGCCACTCACGGGACATCCTTTGGACATGGCTACACCTTC
TRBJ1-3,-,TRBV10-3,once,CAISLRNVSGNTIYF,TGTGCCATCAGTTTGAGGAATGTCTCTGGAAACACCATATATTTT
TRBJ1-2,TRBD1,TRBV5-4,few,CASSSYPRDSQSYTF,TGTGCCAGCAGCTCCTACCCCCGGGACAGTCAAAGCTACACCTTC